This TCR beta chain was sequenced in a study of blood T cell repertoires in COVID-19. The overall study: PBMCs, B-cell-depleted T cells, or T cells provided the cDNA or gDNA that made up the material.

How the authors handled the data: Reference gene primer amplification gave estimated nucleated cell counts. The assay was immunoSEQ multiplex PCR, and TCRdb's table has in-frame clones only and misses some. V, J and clone size are those of that table, while D and trimming were read from the DNA. The table shows 250,000 to 300,000 clones, with roughly nine tenths occurring only once. Trimming cost V 2 bases and J 0 bases, with 20 bases left between them. The CDR3 loop spans 18 amino acids. CDR1 is SEHNR, CDR2 FQNEAQ, per germline (reference sequence). This chain links TRBV7-9 with TRBJ2-7; a weak D match, TRBD2 (6 bases). The sequence was obtained from a human donor in a cohort exposed to, infected with or recovered from COVID-19 (not recorded which). The donor label of this sample is uncertain. The sequenced material came from PBMCs or T cells enriched from blood (not recorded which). CDR3 loop: CASSLFGTFKQPSYEQYF. Here the CDR3 DNA reads TGTGCCAGCAGCTTATTTGGGACTTTCAAACAACCCTCCTACGAGCAGTACTTC.